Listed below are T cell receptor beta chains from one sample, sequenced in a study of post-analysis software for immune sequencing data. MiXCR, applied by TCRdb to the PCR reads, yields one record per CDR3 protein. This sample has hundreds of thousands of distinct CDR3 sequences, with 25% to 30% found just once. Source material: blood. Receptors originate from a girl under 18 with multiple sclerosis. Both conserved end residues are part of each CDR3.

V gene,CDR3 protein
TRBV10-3,CAIRAREGTRYEQYF
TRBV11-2,CASSWWTGYNEQFF
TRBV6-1,CASIANGAATFDQPQHF
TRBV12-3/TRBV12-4,CASSSLPGNTGELFF
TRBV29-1,CSVAVSGTDTQYF
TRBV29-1,CSVVGGGGQFF
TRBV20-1,CSASNREGANSPLHF
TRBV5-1,CASGGTGNNEQFF
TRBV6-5,CASSYSSLGNQPQHF
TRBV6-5,CASSYSWGNTEAFF
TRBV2,CASSASGTTPRNEQFF
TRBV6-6,CASSPGQGRHQPQHF
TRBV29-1,CSVGAEWGGNYGYTF
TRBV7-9,CASSLGPGTGLSGANVLTF
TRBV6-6,CASRTTDSYNEQFF
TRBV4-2,CASSQDSPAGTDTQYF
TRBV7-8,CASSLPPRAAYEQYF
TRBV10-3,CAISFNLLAGATDTQYF
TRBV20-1,CSATGWLDGYTF
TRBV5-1,CASSKGQTYNEQFF
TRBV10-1,CASSDQKGDRGRNNEQFF
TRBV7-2,CAGSQPMRDEQFF
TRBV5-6,CASSLGRVGEAFF
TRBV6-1,CATAGVDNEQFF
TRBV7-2,CASSPTSGTFNEQLF
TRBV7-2,CASSLGLAGDRETQYF
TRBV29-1,CSVDDRGRGGYTF
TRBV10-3,CAISDDRAGDGYTF
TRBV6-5,CASSSLSGGGYNSPLHF
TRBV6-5,CASRSGYTEAFF
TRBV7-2,CASSQVVGGLSSYNEQFF
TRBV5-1,CASSPGLLRANEQYF
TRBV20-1,CSAKTGGLNNEQFF
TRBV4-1,CASSQGTGWEQYF
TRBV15,CATSTPGLLETQYF
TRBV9,CVSSALGGASTDTQYF
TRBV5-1,CASSRAGIQETQYF
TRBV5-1,CASSFPEGEQFF
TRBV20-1,CSVLRTSTYEQYF
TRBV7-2,CASSLGSGQGYNQPQHF
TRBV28,CASSYYGDLGGYTF
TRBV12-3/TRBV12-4,CASSPLARVGQYF
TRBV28,CASSSTSGRHYEQYF
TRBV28,CASNAGLEQYF
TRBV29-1,CSGQGYGTGELFF
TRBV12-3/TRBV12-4,CASGSTVPGQPQHF
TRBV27,CASNTRGGTEHYEQYF
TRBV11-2,CASSLAITSGRSYEQYF
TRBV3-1,CASSQRQSTNEKLFF
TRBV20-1,CSAHKLAGGKKQFF